This T cell receptor (beta chain) was captured in a study of blood T cell repertoires in COVID-19. TCRdb's copy holds only in-frame clones and misses some; the assay was immunoSEQ multiplex PCR. The profile shows approximately 82,000 clones, 75% to 90% of them singletons. Per the germline V gene, CDR1 is MNHEY and CDR2 is SMNVEV (reference sequence). This CDR3 is built from 13 residues. After removal of 6 bases from V and 7 bases from J, the junction contained 8 bases not matched to a gene. This clone has just a few counts. Sequencing input: peripheral blood. The V call is TRBV27, the J call TRBJ1-2; 7 positions agree with TRBD1. This TCR was recovered from a human donor in a cohort sampled during active COVID-19. The chain's CDR3 is CASSQGQRFGYTF. CDR3 nucleotides: TGTGCCAGCAGCCAGGGACAGAGGTTTGGCTACACCTTC.